These 27 T cell receptor beta chains were sequenced from one sample in a study of PD-1 blockade in classical Hodgkin lymphoma. Stated time point: cycle 4 day 1 (C4D1), after about 6 weeks of nivolumab. All the patients suffered relapse after autologous stem cell transplantation, and brentuximab vedotin exposure differed. TCRdb's table, derived via immunoSEQ multiplex PCR, lists solely in-frame clones and lacks some. The sample lists under 130,000 clones; roughly 89% were seen once. Sequencing was performed on peripheral blood mononuclear cells (PBMCs), taken before the fourth cycle of nivolumab. The receptor source for this set is a human donor with classical Hodgkin lymphoma.

The gene calls are TRBV10-2 and TRBJ1-1; TRBD1 is a possible D gene (5 bases). CDR1 and CDR2 from the germline V gene are WSHSY and SAAADI. V lost 9 bases and J 6 bases, leaving 14 bases between the germline ends. This CDR3 has 12 amino acids. As DNA, the CDR3 is TGCGCCAGTAGGAACAGGCCCCCTGAAGCTTTCTTT. Amino acids: CASRNRPPEAFF.

V and J are TRBV5-5 and TRBJ1-4; TRBD1 aligns across 7 bases. The germline gives CDR1 SGHKS, CDR2 YYEKEE (reference sequence). The ends lost 3 bases at V and 10 bases at J; junction bases unmatched: 15. The CDR3 is 16 amino acids. The CDR3: CASSSYRDRASRKLFF. The CDR3 bases are TGTGCCAGCAGCTCCTACCGGGACAGAGCTAGCCGAAAACTGTTTTTT.

The chain carries TRBV29-1 and TRBJ1-5; D gene uncertain. Trimming removed 4 bases from V and 4 bases from J, with 14 bases in between. CDR1 and CDR2 (germline): SQVTM, ANQGSEA. The length of the CDR3 is 14 residues. The CDR3, as DNA: TGCAGCGTTGGGTCCGGGGTGGGAAATCAGCCCCAGCATTTT. This sequence encodes CSVGSGVGNQPQHF.

V is TRBV28 and J is TRBJ2-7; 11 nucleotides line up with TRBD1. There are 15 residues in the CDR3. After removal of 2 bases from V and 7 bases from J, the junction contained 7 bases not matched to a gene. Germline CDR1 MDHEN, CDR2 SYDVKM. The CDR3 sequence: CASSLPGTGGGEQYF. The CDR3, as DNA: TGTGCCAGCAGTTTACCCGGGACAGGGGGTGGAGAGCAGTACTTC.

This clone came up once. The CDR3 reads CATSRDTATSYNEQFF. The CDR3 DNA follows: TGTGCCACCAGCAGAGATACGGCGACCTCCTACAATGAGCAGTTCTTC. This sequence joins TRBV15 and TRBJ2-1; no clear D gene. V was pared by 0 bases and J by 0 bases, with 9 bases between. The V gene's germline CDR1 is LNHNV and CDR2 YYDKDF (reference sequence). The CDR3 consists of 16 residues.

V usage is TRBV11-2 and J usage is TRBJ2-7; 8 positions match TRBD1. CDR3 length: 15 residues. Germline assignment: CDR1 SGHAT and CDR2 FQNNGV. J was trimmed by 1 base and V by 7 bases; bases with no gene match: 9. CDR3 amino acids: CASTVATGASYEQYF. The CDR3 nucleotides are TGTGCCAGCACCGTGGCGACAGGGGCATCCTACGAGCAGTACTTC.

The V gene is TRBV14, the J gene TRBJ1-1; 8 bases map to TRBD1. Losses at the gene ends were 3 bases for V and 1 base for J; bases not matched to a gene: 4. Germline CDR1 reads SGHDN; CDR2 reads FVKESK. CDR3 size: 15 residues. The CDR3 DNA sequence: TGTGCCAGCAGCCACCGCGGGACAGGGAACACTGAAGCTTTCTTT. Protein sequence: CASSHRGTGNTEAFF.

In DNA, the CDR3 is TGTGCCAGCTCACCTGGGGACGGTTCCTACGAGCAGTACTTC. It specifies CASSPGDGSYEQYF. This chain uses TRBV18 with TRBJ2-7, with D perhaps given as TRBD1 or TRBD2 (5 bases each). Germline V gene sequence: CDR1 KGHSH, CDR2 LQKENI. V dropped 3 bases and J dropped 1 base, with 10 bases sitting between them. The CDR3 consists of 14 residues.

The rearrangement links TRBV4-1 to TRBJ2-1; TRBD1 matches 8 bases. From germline, CDR1 is MGHRA and CDR2 YSYEKL. CDR3 length equals 15 residues. Trimming took 5 bases from V and 3 from J; bases not matched to a gene: 6. CDR3 DNA: TGCGCCAGCAGCTCGTGGGACAGGAGCTACAATGAGCAGTTCTTC. Amino acids: CASSSWDRSYNEQFF.

This chain joins TRBV20-1 and TRBJ1-2; D call uncertain. The germline CDR1 and CDR2 sequences are DFQATT and SNEGSKA (reference sequence). The V gene lost 7 bases and the J gene lost 3 bases, with 9 bases spanning the gap. The CDR3 runs to 11 residues. The CDR3 region is CSVQTDYGYTF. DNA for the CDR3: TGCAGTGTACAGACGGACTATGGCTACACCTTC.

The V call is TRBV7-8, the J call TRBJ1-5; the D is unclear. The CDR3 runs to 17 residues. V lost 5 bases and J lost 0, with 17 bases in between. Germline V gene sequence: CDR1 SGHVS, CDR2 FQNEAQ. Written as DNA, the CDR3 is TGTGCCAGCAGCCCACACAGAATCGTTTATAGCAATCAGCCCCAGCATTTT. Protein: CASSPHRIVYSNQPQHF.

This clone was counted a single time. The rearrangement joins TRBV25-1 to TRBJ2-7; D not certain. With 4 bases removed from V and 3 bases from J, the gap between germline ends came to 4 bases. This CDR3 comprises 11 residues. Germline CDR1 reads MGHDK; CDR2 reads SYGVNS. The CDR3 protein is CASSGIYEQYF. The DNA for the CDR3 is TGTGCCAGCAGTGGTATCTACGAGCAGTACTTC.

The V gene is TRBV19, the J gene TRBJ1-5; perhaps TRBD1 as D (6 bases). V gave up 7 bases and J gave up 0 bases, with 13 bases separating them. Germline V CDR1 and CDR2: LNHDA, SQIVND (reference sequence). This CDR3 is 15 amino acids long. CDR3 nucleotides: TGTGCCAGTAAGGAGCCAGGGGTTAGCAATCAGCCCCAGCATTTT. Encoded protein: CASKEPGVSNQPQHF.

The gene calls are TRBV10-2 and TRBJ1-6; D is unclear. V lost 5 bases to trimming and J lost 7 bases, with 9 bases between them. The CDR3 is made up of 13 amino acids. Germline assignment: CDR1 WSHSY and CDR2 SAAADI. The chain's CDR3 is CASSHIPNSPLHF. CDR3 in DNA: TGCGCCAGCAGTCACATACCCAATTCACCCCTCCACTTT.

The V and J genes are TRBV6-5 and TRBJ2-7; weak D call: TRBD2 (5 bases). The ends were cut back, 0 bases at V and 4 bases at J, with 16 bases in the middle. The CDR3 runs 16 residues. CDR1 is MNHEY, CDR2 SVGAGI, per germline. CDR3 region: CASSYSGVHPGYEQYF. In DNA, the CDR3 is TGTGCCAGCAGTTACTCGGGAGTCCACCCGGGGTACGAGCAGTACTTC.

The rearrangement uses TRBV28 and TRBJ2-1; TRBD2 might be the D (5 bases). The germline CDR1 and CDR2 sequences are MDHEN and SYDVKM. V was shortened by 4 bases and J by 0 bases, with 10 bases between the two germline ends. The CDR3 has 15 residues. DNA for the CDR3: TGTGCCAGCAGTTCTACTAGAAGCTCCTACAATGAGCAGTTCTTC. Residues: CASSSTRSSYNEQFF.

This sequence joins TRBV27 and TRBJ2-3; TRBD2 matches at 13 bases. The J segment lost 4 bases and the V segment lost 5 bases, leaving 3 bases of the junction unmatched. Germline loops: CDR1 MNHEY, CDR2 SMNVEV (reference sequence). The CDR3 has 15 residues. In DNA, the CDR3 is TGTGCCAGCAGTGGACTAGCGGGAGATTCAGATACGCAGTATTTT. Protein product: CASSGLAGDSDTQYF.

The rearrangement links TRBV14 to TRBJ2-7, with a tentative D call TRBD2 (7 bases). CDR3 length: 15 residues. The V gene's germline CDR1 is SGHDN and CDR2 FVKESK. The V end lost 4 bases, the J end lost 2 bases, and 15 bases lay between the germline ends. CDR3 DNA sequence: TGTGCCAGCAGCCGAGGGGGGGGAGAGACCTACGAGCAGTACTTC. It is translated as CASSRGGGETYEQYF.

The chain joins TRBV6-1 to TRBJ1-1; a possible D gene is TRBD1 (6 bases). V was pared by 5 bases and J by 3 bases, with 16 bases between. This CDR3 is 15 amino acids long. Germline CDR1 is MNHNS and CDR2 is SASEGT. CDR3 DNA: TGTGCCAGCAGTCCGACAGGAGTAGTCTACACTGAAGCTTTCTTT. This gives the protein CASSPTGVVYTEAFF.

This rearrangement joins TRBV11-3 to TRBJ1-1; perhaps TRBD1 as D (5 bases). The CDR3 has 15 amino acids. V lost 1 base, J lost 1 base, and 10 bases lay in between. From germline, CDR1 is SGHNT and CDR2 YENEEA. Here the CDR3 DNA reads TGTGCCAGCAGCTTAGGGGGCGGGTCGAACACTGAAGCTTTCTTT. Its translation: CASSLGGGSNTEAFF. Combining the CDR3 with reference TRBV11-3 and TRBJ1-1 gives the whole variable domain EAGVVQSPRYKIIEKKQPVAFWCNPISGHNTLYWYLQNLGQGPELLIRYENEEAVDDSQLPKDRFSAERLKGVDSTLKIQPAELGDSAVYLCASSLGGGSNTEAFFGQGTRLTVV.

V gene TRBV6-1 combines with J gene TRBJ2-2, with 7 bases fitting TRBD1. Germline assignment: CDR1 MNHNS and CDR2 SASEGT. After removal of 2 bases from V and 1 base from J, the junction contained 1 base not matched to a gene. The CDR3 is made up of 15 amino acids. CDR3 in amino acids: CASSERQGNTGELFF. In DNA form, the CDR3 reads TGTGCCAGCAGTGAACGACAGGGGAACACCGGGGAGCTGTTTTTT.

The chain is built from TRBV19 and TRBJ1-1; D possibly corresponds to TRBD1 (6 bases). The germline V gene encodes CDR1 LNHDA and CDR2 SQIVND (reference sequence). CDR3 length equals 14 residues. V lost 3 bases, J lost 6 bases, and 14 bases lay in between. The CDR3, as DNA: TGTGCCAGTAGTATTACAGGGTCCAGTCCTGAAGCTTTCTTT. It translates to CASSITGSSPEAFF.

The V and J genes are TRBV19 and TRBJ1-1, with D perhaps TRBD1 (5 bases). The V end was cut by 4 bases, the J end by 1 base, with 7 bases between. Germline CDR1 LNHDA, CDR2 SQIVND (reference sequence). This CDR3 has 13 amino acids. In DNA, the CDR3 is TGTGCCAGTAGTACTGGACAGAACACTGAAGCTTTCTTT. Amino acids: CASSTGQNTEAFF.

The chain employs TRBV7-8 and TRBJ1-1; D unclear. Germline V CDR1 and CDR2: SGHVS, FQNEAQ. V lost 1 base and J 2 bases, leaving 5 bases between the germline ends. The CDR3 has 13 residues. The CDR3 DNA is TGTGCCAGCAGCTTAGAATCTAACACTGAAGCTTTCTTT. Amino acid sequence: CASSLESNTEAFF.

V usage is TRBV28 and J usage is TRBJ2-5; TRBD2 matches at 10 bases. V lost 7 bases and J lost 4; bases outside the gene matches: 3. The CDR3 runs to 13 residues. CDR1 and CDR2 (germline): MDHEN, SYDVKM. The CDR3 protein is CASKRGGSETQYF. The CDR3, as DNA: TGTGCCAGCAAGCGGGGGGGGTCAGAGACCCAGTACTTC.

This clone has just a few counts. The chain has TRBV25-1 and TRBJ2-6, with no clear D. Trimming cost V 7 bases and J 0 bases, with 10 bases left between them. Germline CDR1 MGHDK, CDR2 SYGVNS. The length of the CDR3 is 15 residues. The CDR3 is CASNSGSSGANVLTF. The DNA for the CDR3 is TGTGCCAGCAATTCAGGTTCCTCTGGGGCCAACGTCCTGACTTTC.

This rearrangement joins TRBV7-9 to TRBJ2-7; a possible D gene is TRBD2 (5 bases). CDR1 and CDR2 (germline): SEHNR, FQNEAQ (reference sequence). V was cut by 5 bases and J by 3 bases, with 11 bases left in between. The CDR3 is 13 residues long. CDR3 nucleotides: TGTGCCAGCAGCCTCGGACTGTACTACGAGCAGTACTTC. Its protein is CASSLGLYYEQYF.